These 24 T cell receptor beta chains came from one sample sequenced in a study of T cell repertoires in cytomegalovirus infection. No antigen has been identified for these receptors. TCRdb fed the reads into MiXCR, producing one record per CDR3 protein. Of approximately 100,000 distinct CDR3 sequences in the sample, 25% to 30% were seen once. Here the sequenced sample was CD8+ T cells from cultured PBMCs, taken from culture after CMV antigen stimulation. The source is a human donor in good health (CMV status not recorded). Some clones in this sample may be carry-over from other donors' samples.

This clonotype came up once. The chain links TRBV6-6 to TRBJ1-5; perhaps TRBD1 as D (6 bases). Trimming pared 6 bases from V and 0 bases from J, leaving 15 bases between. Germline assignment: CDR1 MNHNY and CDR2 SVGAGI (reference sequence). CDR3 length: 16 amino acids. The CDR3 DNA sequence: TGTGCCAGCAGACACGTAGACAGGCTTAGCAATCAGCCCCAGCATTTT. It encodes CASRHVDRLSNQPQHF.

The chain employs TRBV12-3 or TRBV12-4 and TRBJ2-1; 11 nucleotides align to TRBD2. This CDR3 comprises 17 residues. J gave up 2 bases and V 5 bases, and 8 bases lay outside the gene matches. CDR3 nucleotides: TGTGCCAGCAGTCAAAAACTAGCGGGGGATACCTACAATGAGCAGTTCTTC. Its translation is CASSQKLAGDTYNEQFF.

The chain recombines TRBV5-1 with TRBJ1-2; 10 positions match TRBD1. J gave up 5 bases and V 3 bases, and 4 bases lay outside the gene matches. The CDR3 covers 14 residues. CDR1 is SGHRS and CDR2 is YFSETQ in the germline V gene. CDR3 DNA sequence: TGCGCCAGCAGCTCGGAGGACAGGGGGTATGGCTACACCTTC. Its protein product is CASSSEDRGYGYTF.

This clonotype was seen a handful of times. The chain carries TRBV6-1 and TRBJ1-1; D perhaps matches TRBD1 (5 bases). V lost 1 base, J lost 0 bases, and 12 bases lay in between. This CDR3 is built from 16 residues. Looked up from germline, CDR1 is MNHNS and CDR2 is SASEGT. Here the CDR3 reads CASSEEEGRMNTEAFF. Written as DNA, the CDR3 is TGTGCCAGCAGTGAAGAGGAGGGGCGCATGAACACTGAAGCTTTCTTT.

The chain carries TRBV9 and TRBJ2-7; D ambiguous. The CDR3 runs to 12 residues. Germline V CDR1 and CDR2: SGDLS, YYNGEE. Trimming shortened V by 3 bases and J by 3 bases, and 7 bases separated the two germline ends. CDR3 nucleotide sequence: TGTGCCAGCAGCGGGTCCGGCTACGAGCAGTACTTC. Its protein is CASSGSGYEQYF.

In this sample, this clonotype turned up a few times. The chain's CDR3 is CASGLVPSTHRGDQPQHF. The DNA of the CDR3 is TGTGCTAGTGGTTTGGTACCCTCAACTCACAGGGGTGATCAGCCCCAGCATTTT. V and J are TRBV12-5 and TRBJ1-5; 7 nucleotides align to TRBD1. CDR3 size: 18 residues. Trimming removed 0 bases from V and 5 bases from J; junction bases left unmatched: 13. The germline CDR1 and CDR2 sequences are LGHNT and FRNRAP.

CDR3 sequence reads: CASKVAGGDTYEQYF. CDR3 bases: TGTGCCAGCAAAGTAGCGGGGGGCGACACCTACGAGCAGTACTTC. The V gene is TRBV6-1, the J gene TRBJ2-7; 10 bases fit TRBD2. The CDR3 spans 15 residues. The V gene end was trimmed by 7 bases and the J gene end by 2 bases; junction bases not matched to a gene: 8. The germline CDR1 and CDR2 sequences are MNHNS and SASEGT.

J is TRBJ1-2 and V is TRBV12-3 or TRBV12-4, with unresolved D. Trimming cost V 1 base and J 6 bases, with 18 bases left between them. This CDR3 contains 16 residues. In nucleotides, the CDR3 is TGTGCCAGCAGTTTAGGCCCCCCGGGCCATCGTAATGGCTACACCTTC. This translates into CASSLGPPGHRNGYTF.

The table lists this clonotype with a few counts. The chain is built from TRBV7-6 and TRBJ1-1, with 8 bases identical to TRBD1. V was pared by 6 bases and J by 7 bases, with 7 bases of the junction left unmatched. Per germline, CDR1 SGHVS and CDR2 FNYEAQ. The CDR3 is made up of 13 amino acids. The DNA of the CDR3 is TGTGCCAGCAGAGGACAGGGTGGAGTTGAAGCTTTCTTT. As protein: CASRGQGGVEAFF.

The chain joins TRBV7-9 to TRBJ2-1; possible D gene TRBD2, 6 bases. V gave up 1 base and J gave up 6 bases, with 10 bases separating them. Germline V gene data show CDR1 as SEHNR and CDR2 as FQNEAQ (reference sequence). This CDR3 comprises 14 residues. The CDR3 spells CASSLGGLPNEQFF. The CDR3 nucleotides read TGTGCCAGCAGCTTAGGGGGACTCCCCAATGAGCAGTTCTTC.

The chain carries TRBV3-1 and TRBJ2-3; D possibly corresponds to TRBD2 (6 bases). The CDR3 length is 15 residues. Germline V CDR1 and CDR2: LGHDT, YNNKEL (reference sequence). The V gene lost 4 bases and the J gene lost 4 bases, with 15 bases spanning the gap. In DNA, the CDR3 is TGTGCCAGCAGCCCCCGCGGGCGGGGTTCAGATACGCAGTATTTT. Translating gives CASSPRGRGSDTQYF.

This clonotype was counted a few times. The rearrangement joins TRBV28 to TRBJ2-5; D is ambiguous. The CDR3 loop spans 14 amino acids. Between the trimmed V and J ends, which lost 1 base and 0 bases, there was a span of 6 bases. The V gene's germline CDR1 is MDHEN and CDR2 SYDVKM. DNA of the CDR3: TGTGCCAGCAGTTTATTGGCCAACCAAGAGACCCAGTACTTC. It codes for CASSLLANQETQYF.

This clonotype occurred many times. The CDR3 DNA reads as TGTGCCAGCAGTTTAGGGACGTACAATGAGCAGTTCTTC. Its protein is CASSLGTYNEQFF. The rearrangement links TRBV12-3 or TRBV12-4 to TRBJ2-1; no firm D call. V was trimmed by 1 base and J by 4 bases, leaving 5 bases between them. The CDR3 is made up of 13 amino acids.

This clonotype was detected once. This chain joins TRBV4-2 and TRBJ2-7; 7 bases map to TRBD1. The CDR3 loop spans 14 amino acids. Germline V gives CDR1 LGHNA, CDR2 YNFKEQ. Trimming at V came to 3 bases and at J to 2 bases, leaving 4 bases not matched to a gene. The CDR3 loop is CASSHNRGTYEQYF. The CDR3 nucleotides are TGTGCCAGCAGCCATAACAGGGGTACCTACGAGCAGTACTTC.

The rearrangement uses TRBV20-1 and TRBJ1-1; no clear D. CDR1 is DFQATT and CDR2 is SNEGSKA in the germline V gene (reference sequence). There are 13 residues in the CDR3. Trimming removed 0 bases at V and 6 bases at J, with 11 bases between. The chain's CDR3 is CSAREGSNPEAFF. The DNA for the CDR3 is TGCAGTGCTAGAGAAGGGAGTAACCCTGAAGCTTTCTTT.

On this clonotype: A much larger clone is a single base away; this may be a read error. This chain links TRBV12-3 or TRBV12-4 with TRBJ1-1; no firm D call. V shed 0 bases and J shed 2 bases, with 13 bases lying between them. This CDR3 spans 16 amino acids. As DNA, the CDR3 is TGTGCCAGCAGTTTAGCGCTAAGGCAGAGCAACACTGAAGCTTTCTTT. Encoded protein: CASSLALRQSNTEAFF.

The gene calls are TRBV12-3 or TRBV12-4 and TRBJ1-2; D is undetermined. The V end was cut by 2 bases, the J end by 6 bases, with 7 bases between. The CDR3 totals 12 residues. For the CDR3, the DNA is TGTGCCAGCAGTTTAAGGTTGAATGGCTACACCTTC. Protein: CASSLRLNGYTF.

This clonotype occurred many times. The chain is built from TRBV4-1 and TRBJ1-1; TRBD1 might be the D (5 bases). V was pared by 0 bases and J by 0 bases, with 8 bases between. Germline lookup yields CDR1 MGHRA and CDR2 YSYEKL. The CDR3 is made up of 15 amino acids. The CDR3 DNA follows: TGCGCCAGCAGCCAAGAGGGGGGACTGAACACTGAAGCTTTCTTT. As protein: CASSQEGGLNTEAFF.

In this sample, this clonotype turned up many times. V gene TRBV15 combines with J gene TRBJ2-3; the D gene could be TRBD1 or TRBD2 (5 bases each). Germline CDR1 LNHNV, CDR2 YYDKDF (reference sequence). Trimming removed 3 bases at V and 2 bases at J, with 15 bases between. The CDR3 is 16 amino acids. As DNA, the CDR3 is TGTGCCACCAGCAGCTCCCGGGACGGAAACACAGATACGCAGTATTTT. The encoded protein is CATSSSRDGNTDTQYF.

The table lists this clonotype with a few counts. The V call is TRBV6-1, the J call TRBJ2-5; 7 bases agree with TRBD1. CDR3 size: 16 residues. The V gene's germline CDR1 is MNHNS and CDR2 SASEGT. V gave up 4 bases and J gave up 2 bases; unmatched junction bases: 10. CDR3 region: CASSGAGTDQQETQYF. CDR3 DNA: TGTGCCAGCAGTGGAGCCGGGACAGACCAACAAGAGACCCAGTACTTC.

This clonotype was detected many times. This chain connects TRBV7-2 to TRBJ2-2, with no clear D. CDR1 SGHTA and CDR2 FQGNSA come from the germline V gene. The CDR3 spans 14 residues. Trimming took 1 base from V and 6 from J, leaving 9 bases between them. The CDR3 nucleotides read TGTGCCAGCAGCTTAGGCACCATGGCCGGGGAGCTGTTTTTT. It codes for CASSLGTMAGELFF.

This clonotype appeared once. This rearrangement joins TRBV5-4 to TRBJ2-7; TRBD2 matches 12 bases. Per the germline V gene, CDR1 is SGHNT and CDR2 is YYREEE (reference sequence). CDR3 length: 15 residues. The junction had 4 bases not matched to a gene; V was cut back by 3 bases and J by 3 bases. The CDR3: CASSSGLAGLYEQYF. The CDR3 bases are TGTGCCAGCAGCTCAGGACTAGCGGGGCTCTACGAGCAGTACTTC.

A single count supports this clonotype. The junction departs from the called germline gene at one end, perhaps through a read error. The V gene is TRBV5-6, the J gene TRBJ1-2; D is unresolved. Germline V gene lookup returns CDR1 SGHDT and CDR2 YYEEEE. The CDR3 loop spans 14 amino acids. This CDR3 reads CASSYAVTNYGYPF. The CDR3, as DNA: TGTGCCAGCAGCTATGCAGTGACTAACTATGGCTACCCCTTC.

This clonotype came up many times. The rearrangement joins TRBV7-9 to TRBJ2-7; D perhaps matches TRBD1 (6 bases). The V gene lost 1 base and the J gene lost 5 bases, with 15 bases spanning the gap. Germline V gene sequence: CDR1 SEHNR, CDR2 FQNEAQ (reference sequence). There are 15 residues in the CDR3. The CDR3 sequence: CASSLEGQGPDEQYF. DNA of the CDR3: TGTGCCAGCAGCTTAGAGGGGCAGGGGCCCGACGAGCAGTACTTC.